This TCR beta chain originates from a study of cytotoxic CD8 clonotypes in ibrutinib-treated CLL. Study as a whole: Of a cohort that held some 12 relapsed/refractory and roughly 14 treatment-naive patients, some 17 were IGHV unmutated.

Details on this clone: Its target is unknown.

As input for TCR beta libraries, about 2 micrograms of genomic DNA came from cryopreserved PBMCs. General study findings and limits: Public clonotypes showed up rarely, and on treatment they shrank or held steady. Clonality (at baseline) was higher than in age-matched healthy donors and tracked circulating CD8+ T-cell counts.

Trimming took 3 bases from V and 2 from J, leaving 12 bases between them. This CDR3 spans 15 amino acids. CDR1 is SGHRS and CDR2 is YFSETQ in the germline V gene. Generated by immunoSEQ multiplex PCR, the TCRdb table keeps only in-frame clones and is missing some. The repertoire holds some 85,000 clones, approximately 80% seen once, with 20% to 25% in the top ten. This clonotype was sampled from a human donor with chronic lymphocytic leukemia. The rearrangement links TRBV5-1 to TRBJ1-5; D is unclear. The input for sequencing was PBMCs, taken after 24 months of ibrutinib treatment. The CDR3 protein is CASSSPGAGNQPQHF. The CDR3 DNA is TGCGCCAGCAGCTCCCCGGGCGCCGGCAATCAGCCCCAGCATTTT.